A selection of T cell receptor beta chains follows, all from one sample in a study of PD-L1 blockade in urothelial cancer. Profiled with immunoSEQ multiplex PCR; TCRdb holds only in-frame clones, not every one. Of 15,000 to 20,000 clones in the sample, around 81% were seen once. This material consisted of PBMCs, taken around atezolizumab (anti-PD-L1) treatment. These receptors originate from a man over 45 with urothelial cancer. Each CDR3 is given with its conserved first and last residue.

>TRBJ2-5|TRBV6-1
CASSEGGTGGETQYF
>TRBJ1-5|TRBV27
CASSLWASQPQHF
>TRBJ1-3|TRBV14
CASSHGGTGNTIYF
>TRBJ2-1|TRBV19
CASSIGPVRTNEQFF
>TRBJ2-1|TRBV15
CATSRDRLAGYNEQFF
>TRBJ2-5|TRBV7-9
CASSRDSLQETQYF
>TRBJ2-5|TRBV2
CASRGFGGLKETQYF
>TRBJ1-6|TRBV27
CASSLWGGPLHF
>TRBJ1-4|TRBV2
CASSYLGQGNEKLFF
>TRBJ1-3|TRBV15
CATSRYGHKDGNTIYF
>TRBJ2-3|TRBV4-2
CASSQDGAGVDTQYF
>TRBJ1-1|TRBV6-4
CASSDSNNPNTEAFF
>TRBJ2-5|TRBV9
CASSVAQGGGETQYF
>TRBJ1-2|TRBV30
CAWSVQISRDGYTF
>TRBJ2-7|TRBV7-9
CASSLATGRATYEQYF
>TRBJ1-2|TRBV7-6
CASSPRQGNYGYTF
>TRBJ2-1|TRBV7-2
CASSFRAGSYNEQFF
>TRBJ1-1|TRBV5-6
CASSFRAKGTEAFF
>TRBJ1-2|TRBV6-5
CASKVTGAGYTF
>TRBJ2-1|TRBV5-4
CASSPPGRGGDNEQFF
>TRBJ2-3|TRBV9
CASSVFSGGTDTQYF
>TRBJ2-5|TRBV15
CATSRDLSSPETQYF
>TRBJ1-5|TRBV9
CASSVGGQTSNQPQHF
>TRBJ1-2|TRBV28
CASSLVGLNTF
>TRBJ2-7|TRBV4-1
CASSQGQGGLFYEQYF
>TRBJ2-7|TRBV25-1
CASSKTGGSGEQYF
>TRBJ2-5|TRBV15
CATSRDRIAEYGTQYF
>TRBJ2-7|TRBV6-6
CASSPTSGRALQYF
>TRBJ2-5|TRBV5-1
CASSLLDREETQYF
>TRBJ2-3|TRBV29-1
CSVVGGLTDTQYF
>TRBJ1-2|TRBV29-1
CSADRPPTDTYGYTF
>TRBJ1-2|TRBV11-2
CASSLDRGRGYTF
>TRBJ1-1|TRBV10-3
CAISFNRDTEAFF
>TRBJ1-2|TRBV11-2
CASSLGTGGWGYGYTF
>TRBJ2-3|TRBV6-4
CASSGGGPTDTQYF
>TRBJ2-5|TRBV6-5
CASQGGETQYF
>TRBJ2-5|TRBV2
CASSGSRTRGEIETQYF
>TRBJ1-2|TRBV5-6
CASSLVSYDYGYTF
>TRBJ2-6|TRBV19
CASSIGQAISSGANVLTF
>TRBJ1-2|TRBV10-2
CASSESDRGHEGYTF
>TRBJ2-2|TRBV19
CASKWSPGAGELFF
>TRBJ2-3|TRBV5-1
CASSRLSSGGATDTQYF